The T cell receptor beta chain under discussion was sequenced for a study of T cell repertoires in cytomegalovirus infection. Across the whole study: Signatures in public TCR beta sequences pointed to both CMV infection and matching HLA type. General study findings and limits: Public TCR beta family frequency separated CMV-and-HLA carriers, including in an independent cohort. In two of eight donors, the top clonotype was HLA-C-restricted CMV-specific.

This clonotype was observed a handful of times. No antigen is known for it. The CDR3 is 16 amino acids. The germline V gene encodes CDR1 SGHKS and CDR2 YYEKEE (reference sequence). J was trimmed by 4 bases and V by 0 bases; bases with no gene match: 6. In TCRdb, the reads were re-called with MiXCR into one record per CDR3 protein. In the table there are hundreds of thousands of distinct CDR3 sequences, roughly 36% of which are singletons. The material sequenced was PBMCs. V usage is TRBV5-5 and J usage is TRBJ2-5, with 10 bases matching TRBD1. The receptor was isolated from a human donor in good health (CMV status not recorded). Some clones in this sample may be carry-over from other donors' samples. The CDR3 region has the DNA TGTGCCAGCAGCTTGGCCAGGGGACAGGGGCGAGAGACCCAGTACTTC. Its translation: CASSLARGQGRETQYF.